This TCR beta chain was recorded in a study of blood T cell repertoires in COVID-19. Study-wide background: From T cells, B-cell-depleted T cells, or PBMCs came the material, which was cDNA or gDNA.

This CDR3 is built from 14 residues. V gave up 6 bases and J gave up 4 bases, with 13 bases separating them. Germline CDR1 MDHEN, CDR2 SYDVKM. Original analysis: How many nucleated cells were present was estimated from reference gene primer amplification. Measured with immunoSEQ multiplex PCR; TCRdb has only the in-frame clones, and not every one. Clone size and V and J calls were adopted from that table, with D and trimming inferred from the DNA. The sample includes about 200,000 clones, about nine tenths of them seen just once. Participants came from roughly 25 US areas, aged roughly 18 to 89 years.

V gene TRBV28 combines with J gene TRBJ2-1, with D possibly matching TRBD2 (5 bases). The origin of this receptor is a woman aged 30 to 39 with acute COVID-19. The specimen sequenced was PBMCs or T cells enriched from blood (not recorded which). The DNA for the CDR3 is TGTGCCAGCAGATTGAGGACTGGTTACAATGAGCAGTTCTTC. Its protein product is CASRLRTGYNEQFF.